This T cell receptor beta chain was sequenced in a study of identical twins. TCRdb re-analysed the 5' RACE reads in MiXCR, keeping a single row per CDR3 protein. The table includes around 450,000 distinct CDR3 sequences, 14% detected once. A remark on this clonotype: The antigen remains undetermined.

Whole-study results and caveats: The more abundant beta clonotypes in cord blood had fewer insertions, and memory repertoires did not show this. Not following the same donors, the study drew its conclusions from cross-sectional statistical analysis. Out-of-frame alpha sequences shared by twins showed excess low generation probability.

These data were likewise used in another study, on yellow fever vaccine responses in identical twins. That paper adds: The authors reported partly convergent, partly personalized vaccine responses in identical twins.

The sample taken for sequencing was CD4+ T cells sorted from blood. The sequence derives from a woman between 18 and 29 years old in good health.

CDR3 region: CASTPVTNTEAFF. In nucleotides, the CDR3 is TGTGCCAGCACTCCCGTTACGAACACTGAAGCTTTCTTT. The J gene is TRBJ1-1, the V gene TRBV7-3, with unresolved D. With 7 bases removed from V and 1 base from J, the gap between germline ends came to 10 bases. This CDR3 region has 13 residues. Germline V gene data show CDR1 as SGHTA and CDR2 as FQGTGA.